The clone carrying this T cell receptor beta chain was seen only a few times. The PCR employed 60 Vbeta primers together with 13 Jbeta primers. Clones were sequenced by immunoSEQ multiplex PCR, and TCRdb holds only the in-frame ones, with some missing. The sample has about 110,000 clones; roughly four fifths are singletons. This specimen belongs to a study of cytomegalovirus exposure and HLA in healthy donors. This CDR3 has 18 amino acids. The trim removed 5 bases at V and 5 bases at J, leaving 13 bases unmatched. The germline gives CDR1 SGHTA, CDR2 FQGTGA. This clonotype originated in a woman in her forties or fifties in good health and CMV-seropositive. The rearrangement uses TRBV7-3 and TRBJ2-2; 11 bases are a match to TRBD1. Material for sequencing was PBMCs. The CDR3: CASSLGQGAEERTGELFF. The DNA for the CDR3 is TGTGCCAGCAGCCTAGGACAGGGGGCCGAAGAGAGGACCGGGGAGCTGTTTTTT.